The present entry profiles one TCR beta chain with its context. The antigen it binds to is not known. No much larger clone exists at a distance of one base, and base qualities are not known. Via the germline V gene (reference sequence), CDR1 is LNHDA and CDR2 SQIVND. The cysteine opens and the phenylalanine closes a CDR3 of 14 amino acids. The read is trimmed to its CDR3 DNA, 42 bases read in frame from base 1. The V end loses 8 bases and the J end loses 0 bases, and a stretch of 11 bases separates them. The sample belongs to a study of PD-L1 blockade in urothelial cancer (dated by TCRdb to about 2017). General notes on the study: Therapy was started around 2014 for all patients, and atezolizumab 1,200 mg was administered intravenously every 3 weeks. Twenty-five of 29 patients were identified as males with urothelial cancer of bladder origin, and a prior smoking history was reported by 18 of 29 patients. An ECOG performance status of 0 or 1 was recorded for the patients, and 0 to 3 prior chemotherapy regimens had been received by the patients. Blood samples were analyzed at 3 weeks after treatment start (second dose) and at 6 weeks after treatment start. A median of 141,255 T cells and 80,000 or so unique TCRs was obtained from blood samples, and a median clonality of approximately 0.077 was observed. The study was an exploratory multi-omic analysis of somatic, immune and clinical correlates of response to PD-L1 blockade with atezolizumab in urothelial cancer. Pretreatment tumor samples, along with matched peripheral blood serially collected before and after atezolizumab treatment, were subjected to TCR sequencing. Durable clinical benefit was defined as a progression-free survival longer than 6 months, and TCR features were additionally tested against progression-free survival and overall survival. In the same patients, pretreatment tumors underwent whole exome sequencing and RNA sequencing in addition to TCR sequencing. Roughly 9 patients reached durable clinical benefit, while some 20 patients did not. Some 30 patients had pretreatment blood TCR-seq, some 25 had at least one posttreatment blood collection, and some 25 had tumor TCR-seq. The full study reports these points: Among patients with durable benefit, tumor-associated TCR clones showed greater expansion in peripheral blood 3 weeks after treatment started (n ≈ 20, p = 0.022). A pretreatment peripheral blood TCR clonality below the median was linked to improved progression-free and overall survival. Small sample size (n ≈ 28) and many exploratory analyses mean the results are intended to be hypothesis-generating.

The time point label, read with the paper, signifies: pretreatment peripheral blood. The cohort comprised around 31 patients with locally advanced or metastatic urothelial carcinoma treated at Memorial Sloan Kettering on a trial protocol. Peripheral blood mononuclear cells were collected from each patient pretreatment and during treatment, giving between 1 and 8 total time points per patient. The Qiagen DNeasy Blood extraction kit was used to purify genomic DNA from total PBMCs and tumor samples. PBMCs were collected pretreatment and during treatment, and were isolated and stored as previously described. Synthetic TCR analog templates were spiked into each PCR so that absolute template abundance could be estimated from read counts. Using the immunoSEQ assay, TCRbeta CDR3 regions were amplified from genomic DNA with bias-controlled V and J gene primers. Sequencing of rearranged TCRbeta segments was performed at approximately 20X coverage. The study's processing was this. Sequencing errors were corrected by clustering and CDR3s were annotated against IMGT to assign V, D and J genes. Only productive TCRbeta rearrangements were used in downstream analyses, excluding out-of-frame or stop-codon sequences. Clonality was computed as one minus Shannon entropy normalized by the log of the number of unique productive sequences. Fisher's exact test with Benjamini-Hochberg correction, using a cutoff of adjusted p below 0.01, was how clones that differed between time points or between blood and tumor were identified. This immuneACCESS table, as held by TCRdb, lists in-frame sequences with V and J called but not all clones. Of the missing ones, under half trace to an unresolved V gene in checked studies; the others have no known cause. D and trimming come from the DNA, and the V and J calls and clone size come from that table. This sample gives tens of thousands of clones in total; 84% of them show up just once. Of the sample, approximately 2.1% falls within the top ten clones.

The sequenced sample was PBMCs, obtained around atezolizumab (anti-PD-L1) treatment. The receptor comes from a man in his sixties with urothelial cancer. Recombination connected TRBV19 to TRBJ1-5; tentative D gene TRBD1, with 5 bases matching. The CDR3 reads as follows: CASQGYDSNQPQHF. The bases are TGTGCCAGTCAGGGATACGATAGCAATCAGCCCCAGCATTTT.